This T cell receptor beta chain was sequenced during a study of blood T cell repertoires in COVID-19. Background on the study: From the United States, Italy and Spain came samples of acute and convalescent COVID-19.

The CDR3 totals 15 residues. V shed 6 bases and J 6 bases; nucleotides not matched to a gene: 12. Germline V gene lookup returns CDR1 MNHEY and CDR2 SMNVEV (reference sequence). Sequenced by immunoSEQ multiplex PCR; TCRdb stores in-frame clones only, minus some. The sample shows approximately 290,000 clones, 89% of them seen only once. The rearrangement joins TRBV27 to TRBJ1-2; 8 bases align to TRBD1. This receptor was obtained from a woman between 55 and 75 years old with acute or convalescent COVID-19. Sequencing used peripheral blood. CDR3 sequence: CASSHRGGRNDGYTF. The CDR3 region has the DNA TGTGCCAGCAGCCACAGGGGGGGAAGGAATGATGGCTACACCTTC.